These 18 T cell receptor beta chains were all obtained from the same sample, sequenced in a study of shared clonotypes between healthy human individuals. Some clones are missing from TCRdb's copy, which holds only in-frame ones; the method was immunoSEQ multiplex PCR. The sample carries about 480,000 clones, roughly 79% recorded once. The sample was PBMCs. The receptor set was obtained from a woman between 40 and 55 years old in good health. Some clones in this sample may be carry-over from other donors' samples.

The J gene is TRBJ2-1, the V gene TRBV29-1; TRBD2 matches 14 bases. The germline V gene has CDR1 SQVTM and CDR2 ANQGSEA. The trim removed 6 bases at V and 2 bases at J, leaving 3 bases unmatched. CDR3 length equals 15 residues. The CDR3 region has the DNA TGCAGCGTCCGACTAGCGGGAGGGCCCTACAATGAGCAGTTCTTC. It is translated as CSVRLAGGPYNEQFF.

The gene calls are TRBV18 and TRBJ1-2, with 7 positions matching TRBD1. The CDR3 is 14 amino acids. The germline V gene has CDR1 KGHSH and CDR2 LQKENI. V gave up 5 bases and J gave up 0 bases; unmatched junction bases: 3. This CDR3 reads CASSEGAANYGYTF. As DNA, the CDR3 is TGTGCCAGCTCAGAGGGGGCGGCTAACTATGGCTACACCTTC. Together with reference TRBV18 and TRBJ1-2, the CDR3 gives the full variable domain: NAGVMQNPRHLVRRRGQEARLRCSPMKGHSHVYWYRQLPEEGLKFMVYLQKENIIDESGMPKERFSAEFPKEGPSILRIQQVVRGDSAAYFCASSEGAANYGYTFGSGTRLTVV.

V gene TRBV19 combines with J gene TRBJ2-3; D uncertain. Trimming took off 7 bases at V and 0 bases at J, with 14 bases between the two ends. The CDR3 runs to 15 residues. CDR1 and CDR2 (germline): LNHDA, SQIVND (reference sequence). CDR3 in DNA: TGTGCCAGTAACCCTCTAGGCTTTAGCACAGATACGCAGTATTTT. Translating it yields CASNPLGFSTDTQYF.

The chain combines TRBV2 with TRBJ2-1; 12 nucleotides match TRBD2. Trimming cost V 4 bases and J 7 bases; bases outside gene matches: 5. From germline, CDR1 is SNHLY and CDR2 FYNNEI. This CDR3 is built from 15 residues. The CDR3 region has the DNA TGTGCCAGCAGTGCGCTAGCGGGAGGGTTGAATGAGCAGTTCTTC. Translating it yields CASSALAGGLNEQFF.

The rearrangement links TRBV6-1 to TRBJ1-6; maybe TRBD1 (6 bases). There are 13 residues in the CDR3. V was cut by 6 bases and J by 6 bases, with 9 bases left in between. Germline V CDR1 and CDR2: MNHNS, SASEGT. The DNA for the CDR3 is TGTGCCAGCAGGACAGGTTCTAATTCACCCCTCCACTTT. It is translated as CASRTGSNSPLHF.

This clone has ten or more counts. The chain carries TRBV6-1 and TRBJ2-7; 8 bases align to TRBD1. CDR3 length equals 14 residues. V lost 6 bases, J lost 4 bases, and 8 bases stayed unmatched. CDR1 MNHNS and CDR2 SASEGT come from the germline V gene. CDR3 nucleotide sequence: TGTGCCAGCAGGGGGGACAGGTATTCATACGAGCAGTACTTC. As protein: CASRGDRYSYEQYF.

The V gene is TRBV7-9, the J gene TRBJ1-3; tentatively, D is TRBD1 (5 bases). The germline V gene encodes CDR1 SEHNR and CDR2 FQNEAQ (reference sequence). V dropped 1 base and J dropped 3 bases, with 10 bases sitting between them. This CDR3 has 15 amino acids. The CDR3 loop is CASSLGGISGNTIYF. The CDR3 DNA is TGTGCCAGCAGCTTAGGGGGCATAAGTGGAAACACCATATATTTT. The whole variable domain, remainder taken from reference TRBV7-9 and TRBJ1-3, is DTGVSQNPRHKITKRGQNVTFRCDPISEHNRLYWYRQTLGQGPEFLTYFQNEAQLEKSRLLSDRFSAERPKGSFSTLEIQRTEQGDSAMYLCASSLGGISGNTIYFGEGSWLTVV.

This sequence joins TRBV7-3 and TRBJ2-3, with TRBD1 matching 8 bases. Germline assignment: CDR1 SGHTA and CDR2 FQGTGA. CDR3 size: 14 residues. Trimming cost V 5 bases and J 3 bases; bases outside gene matches: 4. The CDR3 spells CASSQDRVTDTQYF. In DNA, the CDR3 is TGTGCCAGCAGCCAGGACAGGGTGACAGATACGCAGTATTTT.

As regards this clone: Other DNA sequences in the sample encode the same CDR3. V is TRBV7-2 and J is TRBJ1-1, with a weak D call TRBD1 (6 bases). Trimming took off 3 bases at V and 0 bases at J, with 14 bases between the two ends. CDR3 length: 16 amino acids. In germline, CDR1 is SGHTA, CDR2 FQGNSA. The CDR3 protein is CASSFLTGPMNTEAFF. CDR3 sequence (DNA): TGTGCCAGCAGCTTTTTGACAGGCCCCATGAACACTGAAGCTTTCTTT.

This clone was counted a few times. The chain carries TRBV5-4 and TRBJ2-5, with 7 bases matching TRBD1. V lost 4 bases and J lost 1; bases outside the gene matches: 4. This CDR3 is 14 amino acids long. Germline-derived CDR1 and CDR2 are SGHNT and YYREEE (reference sequence). The CDR3 DNA sequence: TGTGCCAGCAGCAGACAGGGCCTCCAAGAGACCCAGTACTTC. Encoded protein: CASSRQGLQETQYF.

The chain couples TRBV28 to TRBJ2-2; 9 bases are a match to TRBD2. CDR1 MDHEN and CDR2 SYDVKM come from the germline V gene. This CDR3 has 15 residues. V trimming: 5 bases; J trimming: 6 bases; junction bases outside the gene matches: 7. In DNA, the CDR3 is TGTGCCAGCAGTCCCATGACTAGCGGAGCCGGGGAGCTGTTTTTT. It translates to CASSPMTSGAGELFF.

The gene calls are TRBV19 and TRBJ2-3; tentatively, D is TRBD1 or TRBD2 (5 bases each). V shed 3 bases and J shed 0 bases, with 19 bases lying between them. CDR3 length: 18 amino acids. The V gene's germline CDR1 is LNHDA and CDR2 SQIVND (reference sequence). CDR3 residues: CASSIELVGGPSTDTQYF. CDR3 coding DNA: TGTGCCAGTAGTATCGAGCTGGTTGGGGGACCTAGCACAGATACGCAGTATTTT.

The chain is built from TRBV2 and TRBJ1-5; unclear D gene. The CDR3 sequence is 15 residues long. V lost 6 bases and J lost 0, with 12 bases in between. Germline values: CDR1 SNHLY, CDR2 FYNNEI. This chain's CDR3 is CASRFNSVSNQPQHF. The CDR3 DNA is TGTGCCAGCAGATTCAACAGCGTTAGCAATCAGCCCCAGCATTTT.

This clone has just one count. The rearrangement uses TRBV18 and TRBJ2-1; TRBD2 agrees at 8 bases. The CDR3 is 16 residues long. Germline CDR1 reads KGHSH; CDR2 reads LQKENI. Trimming cost V 2 bases and J 7 bases; bases outside gene matches: 10. The DNA for the CDR3 is TGTGCCAGCTCACCAGGGTTGGTAGCGGGACGGAATGAGCAGTTCTTC. This encodes CASSPGLVAGRNEQFF.

The CDR3 loop reads CASIQGDTEAFF. The CDR3 bases are TGTGCCAGCATTCAGGGGGACACTGAAGCTTTCTTT. The chain employs TRBV28 and TRBJ1-1; 7 bases line up with TRBD1. Trimming cost V 7 bases and J 3 bases; bases outside gene matches: 2. This CDR3 contains 12 residues. CDR1 and CDR2 (germline): MDHEN, SYDVKM.

The chain combines TRBV6-1 with TRBJ2-7; 10 positions agree with TRBD1. The CDR3 sequence is 14 residues long. Germline V gene data show CDR1 as MNHNS and CDR2 as SASEGT. The V gene end was trimmed by 6 bases and the J gene end by 3 bases; junction bases not matched to a gene: 5. CDR3 nucleotides: TGTGCCAGCAGCTGGACAGGGGGTCTCTACGAGCAGTACTTC. Encoded protein: CASSWTGGLYEQYF.

The rearrangement joins TRBV19 to TRBJ1-5, with TRBD1 matching 8 bases. The CDR3 contains 15 residues. CDR1 and CDR2 from the germline V gene are LNHDA and SQIVND (reference sequence). Unmatched junction bases numbered 6, after V lost 6 bases and J lost 2 bases. The CDR3 reads CASRSDRGGNQPQHF. CDR3 in DNA: TGTGCCAGTAGAAGCGACAGGGGCGGCAATCAGCCCCAGCATTTT.

The V and J genes are TRBV4-3 and TRBJ2-3, with 13 bases identical to TRBD2. CDR1 LGHNA and CDR2 YSLEER come from the germline V gene. The V and J ends lost 0 bases and 0 bases, in that order; junction bases with no gene match: 9. The CDR3 is 20 amino acids. The CDR3 nucleotides are TGCGCCAGCAGCCAAGATTTAGGGACTAGCGGGACCGCAAGCACAGATACGCAGTATTTT. Protein: CASSQDLGTSGTASTDTQYF.